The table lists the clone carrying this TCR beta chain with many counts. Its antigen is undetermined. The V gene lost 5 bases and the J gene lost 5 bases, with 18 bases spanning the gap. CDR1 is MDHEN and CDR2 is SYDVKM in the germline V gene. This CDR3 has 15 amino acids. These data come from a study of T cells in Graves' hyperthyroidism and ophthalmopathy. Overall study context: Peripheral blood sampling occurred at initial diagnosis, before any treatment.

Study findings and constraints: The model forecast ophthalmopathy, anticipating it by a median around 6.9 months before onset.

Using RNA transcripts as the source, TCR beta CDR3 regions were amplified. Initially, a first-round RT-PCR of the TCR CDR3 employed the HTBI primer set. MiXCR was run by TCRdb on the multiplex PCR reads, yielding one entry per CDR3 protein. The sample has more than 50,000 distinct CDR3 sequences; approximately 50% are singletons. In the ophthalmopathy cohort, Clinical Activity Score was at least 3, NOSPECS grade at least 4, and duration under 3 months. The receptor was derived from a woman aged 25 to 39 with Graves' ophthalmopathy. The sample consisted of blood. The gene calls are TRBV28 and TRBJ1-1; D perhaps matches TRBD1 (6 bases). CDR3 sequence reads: CASSTMTRGSTEAFF. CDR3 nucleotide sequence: TGTGCCAGCAGTACGATGACCAGGGGTTCGACTGAAGCTTTCTTT. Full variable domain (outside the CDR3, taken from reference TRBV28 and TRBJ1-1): DVKVTQSSRYLVKRTGEKVFLECVQDMDHENMFWYRQDPGLGLRLIYFSYDVKMKEKGDIPEGYSVSREKKERFSLILESASTNQTSMYLCASSTMTRGSTEAFFGQGTRLTVV.